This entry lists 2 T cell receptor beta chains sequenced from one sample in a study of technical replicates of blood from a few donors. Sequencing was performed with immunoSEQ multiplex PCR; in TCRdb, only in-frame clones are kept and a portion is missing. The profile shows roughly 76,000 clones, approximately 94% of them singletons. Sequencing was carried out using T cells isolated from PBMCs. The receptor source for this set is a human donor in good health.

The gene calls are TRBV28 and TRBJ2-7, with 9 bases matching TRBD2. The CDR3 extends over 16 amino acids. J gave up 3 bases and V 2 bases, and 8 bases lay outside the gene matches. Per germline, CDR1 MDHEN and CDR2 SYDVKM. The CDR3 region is CASSLPRAGGFYEQYF. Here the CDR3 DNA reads TGTGCCAGCAGTTTACCAAGAGCGGGAGGATTCTACGAGCAGTACTTC.

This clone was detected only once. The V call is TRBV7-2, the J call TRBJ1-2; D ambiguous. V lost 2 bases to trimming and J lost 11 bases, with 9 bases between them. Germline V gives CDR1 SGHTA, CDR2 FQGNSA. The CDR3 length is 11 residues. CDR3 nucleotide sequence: TGTGCCAGCAGCTTAAACATTGTTTACACCTTC. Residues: CASSLNIVYTF.